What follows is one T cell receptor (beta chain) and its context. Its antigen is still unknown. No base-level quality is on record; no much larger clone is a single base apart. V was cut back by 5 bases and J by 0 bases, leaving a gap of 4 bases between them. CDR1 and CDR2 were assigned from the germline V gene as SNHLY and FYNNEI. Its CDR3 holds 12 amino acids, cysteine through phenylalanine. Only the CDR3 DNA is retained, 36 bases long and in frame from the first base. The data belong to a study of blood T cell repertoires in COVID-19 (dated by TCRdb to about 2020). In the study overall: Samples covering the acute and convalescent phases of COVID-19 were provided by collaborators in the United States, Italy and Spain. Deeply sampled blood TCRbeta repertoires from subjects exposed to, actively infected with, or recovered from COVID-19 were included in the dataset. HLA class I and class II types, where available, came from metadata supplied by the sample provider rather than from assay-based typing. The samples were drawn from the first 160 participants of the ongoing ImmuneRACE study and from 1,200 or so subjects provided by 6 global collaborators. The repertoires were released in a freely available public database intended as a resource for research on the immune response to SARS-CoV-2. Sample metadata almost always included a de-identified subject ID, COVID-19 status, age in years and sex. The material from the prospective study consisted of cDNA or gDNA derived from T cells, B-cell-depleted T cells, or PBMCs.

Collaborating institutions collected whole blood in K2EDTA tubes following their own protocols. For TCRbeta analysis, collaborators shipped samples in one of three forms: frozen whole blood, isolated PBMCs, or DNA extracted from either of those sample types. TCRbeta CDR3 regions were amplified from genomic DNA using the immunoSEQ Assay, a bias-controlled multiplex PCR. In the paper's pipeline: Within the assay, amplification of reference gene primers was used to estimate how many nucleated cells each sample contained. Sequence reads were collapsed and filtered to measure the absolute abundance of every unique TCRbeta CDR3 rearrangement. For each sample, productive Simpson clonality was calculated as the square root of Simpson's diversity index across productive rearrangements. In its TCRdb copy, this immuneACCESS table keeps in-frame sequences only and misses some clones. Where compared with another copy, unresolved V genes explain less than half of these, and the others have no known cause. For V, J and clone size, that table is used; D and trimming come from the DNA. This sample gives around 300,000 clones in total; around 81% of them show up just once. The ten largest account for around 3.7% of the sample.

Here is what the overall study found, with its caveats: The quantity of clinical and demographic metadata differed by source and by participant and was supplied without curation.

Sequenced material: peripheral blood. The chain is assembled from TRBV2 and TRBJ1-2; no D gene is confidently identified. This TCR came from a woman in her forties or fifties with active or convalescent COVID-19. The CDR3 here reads CASSTANYGYTF. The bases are TGTGCCAGCAGTACGGCTAACTATGGCTACACCTTC.